These 3 T cell receptor beta chains were sequenced from one sample in a study of T cell changes during pregnancy in multiple sclerosis. Profiled with immunoSEQ multiplex PCR; TCRdb holds only in-frame clones, not every one. Counted here are about 35,000 clones, approximately 91% occurring once; the ten biggest clones make up 2.5% to 3.5%. The sequences come from CD4+ T cells from peripheral blood mononuclear cells, collected in the third trimester of pregnancy. Every receptor here comes from a female donor in good health, enrolled as a control in a pregnancy study.

This chain connects TRBV9 to TRBJ2-2; 13 bases align to TRBD2. Trimming took 4 bases from V and 4 from J; bases not matched to a gene: 7. The CDR3 is 17 residues long. CDR1 and CDR2 from the germline V gene are SGDLS and YYNGEE. The CDR3 protein is CASSPRGLAGSTGELFF. The DNA for the CDR3 is TGTGCCAGCAGCCCCCGGGGACTAGCGGGAAGCACCGGGGAGCTGTTTTTT.

This chain connects TRBV5-1 to TRBJ2-1, with 9 bases aligning to TRBD1. The CDR3 spans 16 residues. Per the germline V gene, CDR1 is SGHRS and CDR2 is YFSETQ. V shed 5 bases and J 10 bases; nucleotides not matched to a gene: 16. The CDR3 spells CASRPSRTGEHLEQFF. CDR3 in DNA: TGCGCCAGCAGACCATCTCGGACAGGGGAGCATCTGGAGCAGTTCTTC. The whole variable domain, remainder taken from reference TRBV5-1 and TRBJ2-1, is KAGVTQTPRYLIKTRGQQVTLSCSPISGHRSVSWYQQTPGQGLQFLFEYFSETQRNKGNFPGRFSGRQFSNSRSEMNVSTLELGDSALYLCASRPSRTGEHLEQFFGPGTRLTVL.

The chain couples TRBV2 to TRBJ2-3, with D uncertain. The CDR3 consists of 14 residues. The germline V gene encodes CDR1 SNHLY and CDR2 FYNNEI. V was shortened by 4 bases and J by 2 bases, with 10 bases between the two germline ends. CDR3 protein: CASSGLSATDTQYF. CDR3 DNA: TGTGCCAGCAGTGGGCTAAGCGCCACAGATACGCAGTATTTT.